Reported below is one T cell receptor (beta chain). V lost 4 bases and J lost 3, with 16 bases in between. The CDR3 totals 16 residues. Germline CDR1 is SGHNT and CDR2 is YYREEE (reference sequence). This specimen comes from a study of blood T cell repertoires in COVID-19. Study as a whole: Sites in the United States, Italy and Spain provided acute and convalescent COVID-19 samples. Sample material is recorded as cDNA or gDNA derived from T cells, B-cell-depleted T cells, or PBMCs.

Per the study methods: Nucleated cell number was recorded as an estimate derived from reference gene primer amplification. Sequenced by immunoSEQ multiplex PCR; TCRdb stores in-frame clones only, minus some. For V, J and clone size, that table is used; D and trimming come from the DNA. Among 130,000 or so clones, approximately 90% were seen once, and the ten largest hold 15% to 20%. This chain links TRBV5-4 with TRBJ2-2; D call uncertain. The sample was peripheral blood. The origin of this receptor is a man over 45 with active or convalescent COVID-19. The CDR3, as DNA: TGTGCCAGCAGCCCCCGTGGTAGCCCAGACACCGGGGAGCTGTTTTTT. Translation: CASSPRGSPDTGELFF.